This is a list of T cell receptor beta chains from one sample in a study of blood T cells in healthy people across ages. TCRdb reanalysed the 5' RACE reads using MiXCR and keeps one entry per CDR3 protein. The sample shows about a million distinct CDR3 sequences, roughly 50% of them seen only once. Material for sequencing was blood. The source of these receptors is a man aged 30 to 45 in good health. Both conserved end residues are part of each CDR3. A D gene is named only where the DNA matches it firmly. Clone size is given for some rows only: seen once, a few or many times, or a class if the clone is expanded.

clone_size	v_call	d_call	j_call	cdr3_aa	cdr3_nt
many	TRBV5-1	.	TRBJ1-1	CASSLDTEAFF	TGCGCCAGCAGCTTGGACACTGAAGCTTTCTTT
.	TRBV6-6	.	TRBJ1-1	CASSYQNRVSEAFF	TGTGCCAGCAGTTACCAAAACAGGGTCTCTGAAGCTTTCTTT
.	TRBV6-2/TRBV6-3	TRBD1	TRBJ2-5	CASSSQGAQETQYF	TGTGCCAGCAGTTCACAGGGGGCTCAAGAGACCCAGTACTTC
.	TRBV27	.	TRBJ2-4	CASSLSFSQEQYF	TGTGCCAGCAGTTTATCGTTTTCGCAGGAGCAGTACTTC
.	TRBV10-3	.	TRBJ2-7	CAISQFGTPTYEQYF	TGTGCCATCAGTCAATTCGGGACACCAACCTACGAGCAGTACTTC
.	TRBV20-1	TRBD1	TRBJ2-2	CSARGQGGTGELFF	TGCAGTGCTAGGGGACAGGGTGGGACCGGGGAGCTGTTTTTT
.	TRBV6-2/TRBV6-3	TRBD2	TRBJ2-1	CASSYGRTSGSGRYNEQFF	TGTGCCAGCAGTTACGGTAGGACTAGCGGGAGTGGGAGATACAATGAGCAGTTCTTC
many	TRBV7-2	.	TRBJ2-1	CASSPGQPNEQFF	TGTGCCAGCAGCCCAGGACAACCCAATGAGCAGTTCTTC
.	TRBV12-5	TRBD2	TRBJ2-5	CASGAGDGQETQYF	TGTGCTAGTGGTGCGGGGGACGGCCAAGAGACCCAGTACTTC
few	TRBV3-1	.	TRBJ1-5	CASSQIGDQPQHF	TGTGCCAGCAGCCAAATCGGCGATCAGCCCCAGCATTTT
many	TRBV12-3/TRBV12-4	TRBD1	TRBJ2-7	CASSFPGQGKEQYF	TGTGCCAGCAGTTTTCCGGGACAGGGGAAAGAGCAGTACTTC
.	TRBV29-1	TRBD1	TRBJ2-7	CSVEAWTGSEQYF	TGCAGCGTTGAAGCCTGGACAGGGTCCGAGCAGTACTTC
.	TRBV12-3/TRBV12-4	.	TRBJ1-1	CASTTISGDVAFF	TGTGCCAGCACTACCATCTCGGGCGATGTAGCTTTCTTT
.	TRBV6-2/TRBV6-3	.	TRBJ1-1	CGSKRDGMDTEAFF	TGTGGGAGCAAGAGGGACGGAATGGACACTGAAGCTTTCTTT
few	TRBV12-3/TRBV12-4	.	TRBJ1-1	CASSFRETEAFF	TGTGCCAGCAGTTTTCGGGAGACTGAAGCTTTCTTT
.	TRBV29-1	TRBD1	TRBJ1-5	CSVVLSTGTGQPQHF	TGCAGCGTTGTCCTAAGTACGGGGACAGGTCAGCCCCAGCATTTT
.	TRBV2	.	TRBJ1-2	CASRGVGTLYGYTF	TGTGCCAGCAGGGGGGTGGGCACCTTATATGGCTACACCTTC
.	TRBV6-5	.	TRBJ2-7	CASSYLIGKDSEQYF	TGTGCCAGCAGTTACTTAATAGGGAAAGATTCCGAGCAGTACTTC
few	TRBV24-1	TRBD1	TRBJ2-6	CATDWTGGYSGANVLTF	TGTGCCACCGATTGGACAGGGGGCTACTCTGGGGCCAACGTCCTGACTTTC
once	TRBV3-1	TRBD2	TRBJ2-1	CASSRQRGVIANEQFF	TGTGCCAGCAGCCGACAGCGGGGGGTAATTGCCAATGAGCAGTTCTTC
.	TRBV28	.	TRBJ2-7	CASSSSSTGYYEQYF	TGTGCCAGCAGCTCCAGCTCGACAGGCTACTACGAGCAGTACTTC
few	TRBV7-2	.	TRBJ1-5	CASSLRGGQNNQPQHF	TGTGCCAGCAGCTTACGGGGGGGACAAAACAATCAGCCCCAGCATTTT
.	TRBV3-1	.	TRBJ2-7	CASSQEYDHVGGEQYF	TGTGCCAGCAGCCAAGAATATGACCACGTGGGGGGCGAGCAGTACTTC
.	TRBV11-2	.	TRBJ2-7	CASSLEAGILYEQYF	TGTGCCAGCAGCTTAGAGGCAGGCATACTCTACGAGCAGTACTTC
.	TRBV25-1	.	TRBJ2-7	CASLLWRGSYEQYF	TGTGCCAGTTTGTTATGGAGGGGTTCCTACGAGCAGTACTTC
few	TRBV3-1	.	TRBJ1-2	CASSQDWGAKGYTF	TGTGCCAGCAGCCAAGATTGGGGGGCTAAGGGCTACACCTTC
.	TRBV7-2	TRBD1	TRBJ2-3	CASRGTGGTTDTQYF	TGTGCCAGCAGAGGGACAGGGGGAACCACAGATACGCAGTATTTT
.	TRBV20-1	TRBD1	TRBJ1-6	CSARDRVRGSPLHF	TGCAGTGCTAGGGACAGGGTGAGAGGATCACCCCTCCACTTT
.	TRBV4-2	TRBD2	TRBJ2-7	CASSQNLAGSSYEQYF	TGTGCCAGCAGCCAGAACCTAGCGGGGAGCTCCTACGAGCAGTACTTC
few	TRBV5-1	.	TRBJ2-7	CASSLDLEEQYF	TGCGCCAGCAGCTTGGATCTAGAAGAGCAGTACTTC
.	TRBV3-1	TRBD1	TRBJ1-2	CASSPRDRDGGYTF	TGTGCCAGCAGCCCCCGGGACAGGGACGGTGGCTACACCTTC
few	TRBV3-1	.	TRBJ2-1	CASSPAQGLYYNEQFF	TGTGCCAGCAGCCCCGCCCAGGGACTCTACTACAATGAGCAGTTCTTC
few	TRBV4-3	.	TRBJ1-1	CASSHATPGSRAFF	TGCGCCAGCAGCCACGCGACCCCGGGCAGCCGGGCTTTCTTT
.	TRBV7-2	.	TRBJ1-5	CASSRGQLQPQHF	TGTGCCAGCAGCAGAGGACAGCTTCAGCCCCAGCATTTT
.	TRBV27	.	TRBJ1-5	CASSLYVGYGQPQHF	TGTGCCAGCAGTTTGTATGTAGGCTACGGGCAGCCCCAGCATTTT
.	TRBV10-2	TRBD1	TRBJ2-5	CASSVLQGAETQYF	TGCGCCAGCAGTGTACTACAGGGGGCAGAGACCCAGTACTTC
.	TRBV7-2	.	TRBJ1-1	CASSLVAISDTEAFF	TGTGCCAGCAGCTTAGTGGCCATCTCGGACACTGAAGCTTTCTTT
few	TRBV7-9	TRBD1	TRBJ1-2	CASSLDTTGEPRGYTF	TGTGCCAGCAGCTTAGATACAACAGGGGAGCCGAGGGGCTACACCTTC
.	TRBV5-1	.	TRBJ1-4	CASRGGQLNEKLFF	TGCGCCAGCAGAGGTGGACAGCTTAATGAAAAACTGTTTTTT
.	TRBV6-5	.	TRBJ1-6	CASSYPSGALHF	TGTGCCAGCAGTTACCCCTCCGGGGCCCTCCACTTT
many	TRBV28	.	TRBJ1-5	CASSSNREQPQHF	TGTGCCAGCAGCAGTAACAGGGAGCAGCCCCAGCATTTT
.	TRBV11-1	TRBD2	TRBJ2-1	CASSPTLDSKGLAGGLSSYNEQFF	TGTGCCAGCAGCCCGACGTTGGACAGCAAGGGACTAGCGGGGGGGCTTAGCTCCTACAATGAGCAGTTCTTC
.	TRBV7-2	TRBD2	TRBJ2-1	CASSLGPSGGEQFF	TGTGCCAGCAGCTTGGGACCTAGCGGGGGGGAGCAGTTCTTC
once	TRBV7-2	TRBD1	TRBJ2-7	CASTSNRDRGSRYEQYF	TGTGCCAGCACCTCAAATCGGGACAGGGGTTCTAGGTACGAGCAGTACTTC
once	TRBV20-1	TRBD2	TRBJ2-7	CSASEREPYEQYF	TGCAGTGCTAGCGAGCGGGAGCCCTACGAGCAGTACTTC
.	TRBV7-8	TRBD2	TRBJ2-1	CASSWGLAGDYNEQFF	TGTGCCAGCAGCTGGGGGCTAGCGGGGGACTACAATGAGCAGTTCTTC
.	TRBV3-1	.	TRBJ2-2	CASRRDLAGGELFF	TGTGCCAGCAGAAGGGACTTGGCGGGCGGGGAACTGTTTTTT
.	TRBV18	.	TRBJ1-5	CASSPPPTDYLGKQPQHF	TGTGCCAGCTCACCACCTCCGACAGACTATCTTGGCAAGCAGCCCCAGCATTTT
many	TRBV5-1	.	TRBJ2-7	CASSAGTLYSYEQYF	TGCGCCAGCAGCGCCGGGACACTGTACTCCTACGAGCAGTACTTC
.	TRBV29-1	.	TRBJ2-7	CSARVNISYEQYF	TGCAGCGCCCGTGTTAACATCTCCTACGAGCAGTACTTC
once	TRBV4-1	.	TRBJ2-2	CASSYYRENTGELFF	TGCGCCAGCAGCTACTACAGGGAAAACACCGGGGAGCTGTTTTTT
.	TRBV12-3/TRBV12-4	.	TRBJ2-3	CASSSVRGRDTQYF	TGTGCCAGCTCCTCCGTCCGGGGACGAGATACGCAGTATTTT
few	TRBV19	.	TRBJ1-6	CATTTGGDSPLHF	TGTGCCACTACGACGGGAGGGGATTCACCCCTCCACTTT
.	TRBV7-9	TRBD1	TRBJ2-1	CASSSTGGTYNEQFF	TGTGCCAGCAGTTCGACAGGGGGAACCTACAATGAGCAGTTCTTC
.	TRBV3-1	TRBD2	TRBJ2-7	CASSPASGGREQYF	TGTGCCAGCAGCCCGGCTAGCGGGGGGCGCGAGCAGTACTTC
many	TRBV11-2	.	TRBJ2-1	CASSSSDLGDNEQFF	TGTGCCAGCAGCTCGTCTGATCTTGGCGACAATGAGCAGTTCTTC
.	TRBV29-1	TRBD2	TRBJ2-1	CSFVPIAGGGNEQFF	TGCAGCTTTGTCCCGATAGCGGGAGGGGGAAATGAGCAGTTCTTC
.	TRBV25-1	.	TRBJ1-1	CASMNTEAFF	TGTGCCAGCATGAACACTGAAGCTTTCTTT
.	TRBV3-1	TRBD1	TRBJ1-5	CASSPMDRSQPQHF	TGTGCCAGCAGCCCCATGGACAGGTCTCAGCCCCAGCATTTT